This TCR beta chain comes out of a study of blood T cell repertoires in COVID-19. About the study: The samples span acute and convalescent COVID-19 from the United States, Italy and Spain.

In the authors' methods: Reference gene primer amplification gave nucleated cell count estimates. Profiled with immunoSEQ multiplex PCR; TCRdb holds only in-frame clones, not every one. V, J and clone size were drawn from that table, and D and trimming were deduced from the DNA. The table includes about 46,000 clones, 80% to 90% detected once. The ends were cut back, 5 bases at V and 4 bases at J, with 11 bases in the middle. Per the germline V gene, CDR1 is SGHTA and CDR2 is FQGNSA. The CDR3 consists of 13 residues. Sample: peripheral blood. The chain has TRBV7-2 and TRBJ1-2, with D unresolved. This receptor was taken from a woman older than 75 with COVID-19, enrolled during active disease. The CDR3 protein is CASSRPRGYGYTF. The DNA for the CDR3 is TGTGCCAGCAGCCGCCCCCGGGGCTATGGCTACACCTTC.